Listed here are 11 T cell receptor beta chains from one sample, sequenced in a study of post-analysis software for immune sequencing data. Study-level points and caveats: Comparison of patients with controls showed about 5 TRBV segments more frequent in patients, TRBV5-6, TRBV5-1 and TRBV20-1 among them.

These receptors are not linked to any known antigen. Included in the TCR beta cDNA libraries were unique molecular identifiers. A single record per CDR3 protein comes from TCRdb applying MiXCR to the PCR reads. The sample consists of hundreds of thousands of distinct CDR3 sequences, less than 35% of them appearing once. The sequenced sample was blood. The source of these receptors is a girl aged 10 to 17 with multiple sclerosis.

This clonotype was seen a few times. V is TRBV10-3 and J is TRBJ2-1; D unclear. CDR1 is ENHRY and CDR2 is SYGVKD in the germline V gene. V lost 2 bases, J lost 6 bases, and 5 bases lay in between. This CDR3 has 12 amino acids. DNA of the CDR3: TGTGCCATCAGTGAGAACGGCAATGAGCAGTTCTTC. It codes for CAISENGNEQFF.

V is TRBV7-3 and J is TRBJ2-3, with 16 bases fitting TRBD2. J lost 5 bases, V lost 5 bases, and 7 bases had no gene match. The CDR3 spans 17 residues. Germline V CDR1 and CDR2: SGHTA, FQGTGA. The CDR3 DNA is TGTGCCAGCAGCAAAGGGACTAGCGGGGGGGTTGGAGATACGCAGTATTTT. Translated, it gives CASSKGTSGGVGDTQYF.

The chain employs TRBV5-1 and TRBJ2-3, with D possibly being TRBD1 (5 bases). The CDR3 runs to 15 residues. Per germline, CDR1 SGHRS and CDR2 YFSETQ. Trimming shortened V by 1 base and J by 2 bases, and 11 bases separated the two germline ends. The CDR3 DNA reads as TGCGCCAGCAGCTTGCGGACAACTATCACAGATACGCAGTATTTT. It codes for CASSLRTTITDTQYF.

The sample holds a few counts of this clonotype. The chain combines TRBV29-1 with TRBJ2-7; TRBD2 is a possible D gene (6 bases). The ends were cut back, 6 bases at V and 4 bases at J, with 16 bases in the middle. This CDR3 spans 13 amino acids. Germline assignment: CDR1 SQVTM and CDR2 ANQGSEA. The CDR3 loop reads CSVKGTAGYEQYF. As DNA, the CDR3 is TGCAGCGTAAAGGGGACGGCGGGGTACGAGCAGTACTTC.

This clonotype was counted a few times. The chain combines TRBV20-1 with TRBJ2-7, with 10 bases lining up with TRBD2. CDR1 and CDR2 from the germline V gene are DFQATT and SNEGSKA (reference sequence). The CDR3 length is 14 residues. Trimming cost V 1 base and J 2 bases; bases outside gene matches: 2. The DNA for the CDR3 is TGCAGTGCTAGAGTCAGCGGGGGGGCCTACGAGCAGTACTTC. Amino acids: CSARVSGGAYEQYF.

This clonotype was observed a few times. The chain links TRBV20-1 to TRBJ1-2, with D maybe TRBD1 (5 bases). CDR3 size: 14 residues. Trimming took 0 bases from V and 4 from J, leaving 12 bases between them. Germline V gene sequence: CDR1 DFQATT, CDR2 SNEGSKA (reference sequence). The CDR3 DNA is TGCAGTGCTAGAGAAGATGGGGGAACCTATGGCTACACCTTC. As protein: CSAREDGGTYGYTF.

In its sample, this clonotype was seen a few times. This chain uses TRBV4-1 with TRBJ2-5; TRBD1 matches at 10 bases. The CDR3 covers 19 residues. Germline assignment: CDR1 MGHRA and CDR2 YSYEKL. J was trimmed by 1 base and V by 3 bases; bases with no gene match: 14. This chain's CDR3 is CASSQTSRQGAGFQETQYF. The CDR3 region has the DNA TGCGCCAGCAGCCAGACGTCCCGACAGGGGGCCGGATTCCAAGAGACCCAGTACTTC.

The sample holds many counts of this clonotype. The rearrangement uses TRBV6-5 and TRBJ2-7; 11 bases match TRBD2. CDR1 is MNHEY, CDR2 SVGAGI, per germline. V lost 4 bases, J lost 2 bases, and 4 bases stayed unmatched. The CDR3 covers 15 residues. CDR3 residues: CASSSLAGDAYEQYF. The DNA for the CDR3 is TGTGCCAGCAGTTCACTAGCGGGGGATGCCTACGAGCAGTACTTC.

The CDR3 sequence: CSCPERGVYGYTF. CDR3 nucleotide sequence: TGCAGTTGCCCGGAGAGGGGTGTCTATGGCTACACCTTC. The V call is TRBV20-1, the J call TRBJ1-2; D is possibly TRBD1 (5 bases). The CDR3 contains 13 residues. V was shortened by 8 bases and J by 4 bases, with 17 bases between the two germline ends. Germline assignment: CDR1 DFQATT and CDR2 SNEGSKA (reference sequence).

This clonotype was detected only once. The J gene is TRBJ2-3, the V gene TRBV12-3 or TRBV12-4; D is unresolved. The CDR3 is 17 residues long. The V and J ends lost 6 bases and 2 bases respectively, with 21 bases between them. The CDR3 DNA follows: TGTGCCAGCAGCGCAACCCCTCGGCTTCTCCCCACAGATACGCAGTATTTT. It translates to CASSATPRLLPTDTQYF.

This clonotype was found a few times. The J gene is TRBJ2-7, the V gene TRBV6-2 or TRBV6-3; D may be TRBD1 (6 bases). Germline V gives CDR1 MNHEY, CDR2 SVGEGT. The germline V and J ends were trimmed by 6 bases and 3 bases, with 18 bases remaining between them. The CDR3 covers 15 residues. DNA for the CDR3: TGTGCCAGCAGGCCCGACAGGTTAAGGGACTACGAGCAGTACTTC. It translates to CASRPDRLRDYEQYF.